Each of the 18 T cell receptor beta chains below was sequenced from the same sample in a study of T cells in Graves' hyperthyroidism and ophthalmopathy. RNA transcripts were the template for amplifying TCR beta CDR3 regions. Carried out on the TCR CDR3, a first-round RT-PCR used the HTBI primer set. TCRdb called the multiplex PCR reads again in MiXCR, with one record for every CDR3 protein. The sample consists of around 380,000 distinct CDR3 sequences, about 13% of them appearing once. The sample comprised blood. The receptors come from a man aged 25-45 years with Graves' hyperthyroidism that later progressed to Graves' ophthalmopathy.

The chain combines TRBV18 with TRBJ1-2, with 10 bases lining up with TRBD1. V shed 2 bases and J 11 bases; nucleotides not matched to a gene: 8. The CDR3 is 14 residues long. CDR1 is KGHSH and CDR2 is LQKENI in the germline V gene. The CDR3 here is CASSPSGTGDRYTF. In nucleotides, the CDR3 is TGTGCCAGCTCACCAAGCGGGACAGGGGATCGTTACACCTTC.

Only a few counts were recorded for this clonotype. J is TRBJ1-4 and V is TRBV6-1; D remains ambiguous. Deletions cut 3 bases from V and 8 bases from J, with 10 bases between. The CDR3 covers 13 residues. The germline V gene encodes CDR1 MNHNS and CDR2 SASEGT. The CDR3 protein is CASSDRLGEKLFF. CDR3 in DNA: TGTGCCAGCAGTGACCGACTCGGAGAAAAACTGTTTTTT.

As for this clonotype: This may be a read error: a much more frequent sequence differs by one nucleotide. The chain combines TRBV7-9 with TRBJ1-5; weak D call: TRBD1 (5 bases). Germline assignment: CDR1 SEHNR and CDR2 FQNEAQ (reference sequence). The length of the CDR3 is 15 residues. CDR3 sequence: CTSSVKQGTSQPQHF. In DNA form, the CDR3 reads TGTACCAGCAGCGTGAAGCAGGGTACAAGTCAGCCCCAGCATTTT.

This clonotype was seen a handful of times. J is TRBJ1-2 and V is TRBV10-2, with D possibly TRBD1 on 5 matching bases. Trimming left V 6 bases short and J 7 bases short, with 12 bases between. The CDR3 contains 12 residues. CDR1 and CDR2 from the germline V gene are WSHSY and SAAADI. As DNA, the CDR3 is TGCGCCAGCAGGCTACAGGACTCTGGCTACACCTTC. Protein: CASRLQDSGYTF.

Ten or more counts support this clonotype. V gene TRBV2 combines with J gene TRBJ1-2, with D perhaps matching TRBD1 (6 bases). The germline gives CDR1 SNHLY, CDR2 FYNNEI. Trimming left V 7 bases short and J 7 bases short, with 13 bases between. There are 12 residues in the CDR3. The CDR3 here is CASIQGVRGYTF. The DNA of the CDR3 is TGTGCCAGCATACAGGGAGTGCGTGGCTACACCTTC.

The gene calls are TRBV7-9 and TRBJ1-1; unclear D gene. The germline CDR1 and CDR2 sequences are SEHNR and FQNEAQ (reference sequence). The CDR3 is 13 amino acids. Trimming removed 5 bases from V and 5 bases from J, with 12 bases in between. The chain's CDR3 is CASSEGGWTEAFF. The CDR3 DNA reads TGTGCCAGCAGCGAAGGCGGGTGGACTGAAGCTTTCTTT.

This clonotype was found many times. The chain joins TRBV12-3 or TRBV12-4 to TRBJ1-5; D ambiguous. Between the trimmed V and J ends, which lost 6 bases and 0 bases, there was a span of 9 bases. The CDR3 runs to 14 residues. CDR3 coding DNA: TGTGCCAGCAGAGTGGGTTCTAGCAATCAGCCCCAGCATTTT. Amino acids: CASRVGSSNQPQHF.

This clonotype was picked up many times. The chain recombines TRBV6-1 with TRBJ1-2; 10 bases are shared with TRBD1. V lost 6 bases and J lost 9; bases outside the gene matches: 7. Germline CDR1 reads MNHNS; CDR2 reads SASEGT. The CDR3 covers 13 residues. CDR3 DNA sequence: TGTGCCAGCAGCCTGGGACAGGGGAGGAGCTACACCTTC. Amino acid sequence: CASSLGQGRSYTF.

This clonotype turned up a few times. The chain joins TRBV20-1 to TRBJ1-5, with D hard to call. The germline V and J ends were trimmed by 4 bases and 4 bases, with 8 bases remaining between them. Germline-derived CDR1 and CDR2 are DFQATT and SNEGSKA (reference sequence). CDR3 length: 12 amino acids. CDR3 DNA: TGCAGTGCTAATATGGGAAATCAGCCCCAGCATTTT. Translation: CSANMGNQPQHF.

This clonotype was seen a few times. V usage is TRBV29-1 and J usage is TRBJ1-5; possible D gene TRBD1, 6 bases. Germline-derived CDR1 and CDR2 are SQVTM and ANQGSEA. Deletions cut 2 bases from V and 3 bases from J, with 8 bases between. This CDR3 is built from 13 residues. The CDR3 DNA reads as TGCAGCGTTGAATCAGGGGACAATCAGCCCCAGCATTTT. It encodes CSVESGDNQPQHF.

To note about this clonotype: Germline and junction disagree at one end, which may indicate a read error. The rearrangement uses TRBV7-7 and TRBJ2-5; unclear D gene. The CDR3 has 14 amino acids. CDR1 SSHAT and CDR2 FNYEAQ come from the germline V gene (reference sequence). In DNA, the CDR3 is TGTGCTAGCAGCCCCCTTGGGGTCCAAGAGACCCAGTACTTC. Amino acid sequence: CASSPLGVQETQYF.

This clonotype was observed a handful of times. This rearrangement joins TRBV7-3 to TRBJ1-1; no definite D call. The germline CDR1 and CDR2 sequences are SGHTA and FQGTGA. The CDR3 runs to 13 residues. V lost 4 bases to trimming and J lost 4 bases, with 10 bases between them. The CDR3 DNA reads TGTGCCAGCAGCTCAGGTTTGCGCACTGAAGCTTTCTTT. It specifies CASSSGLRTEAFF.

This clonotype was seen a handful of times. CDR3 sequence (DNA): TGTGCCAGCAGCCCCGACACCTCTGGGGCCAACGTCCTGACTTTC. Translating it yields CASSPDTSGANVLTF. The V and J genes are TRBV9 and TRBJ2-6; D gene uncertain. Trimming shortened V by 4 bases and J by 0 bases, and 8 bases separated the two germline ends. Germline V gene sequence: CDR1 SGDLS, CDR2 YYNGEE. CDR3 length: 15 residues. The full variable domain, rest sourced from reference TRBV9 and TRBJ2-6, is DSGVTQTPKHLITATGQRVTLRCSPRSGDLSVYWYQQSLDQGLQFLIQYYNGEERAKGNILERFSAQQFPDLHSELNLSSLELGDSALYFCASSPDTSGANVLTFGAGSRLTVL.

This clonotype occurred many times. V usage is TRBV20-1 and J usage is TRBJ1-1, with unresolved D. This CDR3 region has 14 residues. The V end lost 0 bases, the J end lost 4 bases, and 12 bases lay between the germline ends. Germline CDR1 is DFQATT and CDR2 is SNEGSKA (reference sequence). In DNA form, the CDR3 reads TGCAGTGCTAGAGACCCCCAGGTAATCACTGAAGCTTTCTTT. It codes for CSARDPQVITEAFF.

The table lists this clonotype with many counts. The chain couples TRBV5-1 to TRBJ2-1, with unresolved D. CDR1 is SGHRS, CDR2 YFSETQ, per germline. This CDR3 comprises 13 residues. V lost 2 bases and J 7 bases, leaving 10 bases between the germline ends. The CDR3 loop reads CASSFAGLNEQFF. The CDR3 DNA reads TGCGCCAGCAGCTTTGCAGGCTTGAATGAGCAGTTCTTC.

The rearrangement uses TRBV5-8 and TRBJ2-5; D perhaps matches TRBD2 (6 bases). In germline, CDR1 is SGHTS, CDR2 YDEGEE. V was cut by 4 bases and J by 2 bases, with 15 bases left in between. This CDR3 spans 15 amino acids. CDR3 nucleotides: TGTGCCAGCAGCGTAACCGGGACTCCTCAAGAGACCCAGTACTTC. Protein: CASSVTGTPQETQYF.

This clonotype was recorded many times. The J gene is TRBJ2-7, the V gene TRBV13, with D perhaps TRBD1 (6 bases). The CDR3 sequence is 13 residues long. V was pared by 3 bases and J by 2 bases, with 8 bases between. The V gene's germline CDR1 is PRHDT and CDR2 FYEKMQ (reference sequence). The CDR3 region has the DNA TGTGCCAGCAGCTTTCAGGGGACCTACGAGCAGTACTTC. Amino acid sequence: CASSFQGTYEQYF.

The V gene is TRBV4-1, the J gene TRBJ1-4; D remains unclear. V lost 1 base to trimming and J lost 10 bases, with 13 bases between them. Per germline, CDR1 MGHRA and CDR2 YSYEKL. The CDR3 covers 14 residues. CDR3 sequence: CASSQGTESGKLFF. The CDR3 coding sequence is TGCGCCAGCAGCCAAGGCACCGAGTCGGGAAAACTGTTTTTT.